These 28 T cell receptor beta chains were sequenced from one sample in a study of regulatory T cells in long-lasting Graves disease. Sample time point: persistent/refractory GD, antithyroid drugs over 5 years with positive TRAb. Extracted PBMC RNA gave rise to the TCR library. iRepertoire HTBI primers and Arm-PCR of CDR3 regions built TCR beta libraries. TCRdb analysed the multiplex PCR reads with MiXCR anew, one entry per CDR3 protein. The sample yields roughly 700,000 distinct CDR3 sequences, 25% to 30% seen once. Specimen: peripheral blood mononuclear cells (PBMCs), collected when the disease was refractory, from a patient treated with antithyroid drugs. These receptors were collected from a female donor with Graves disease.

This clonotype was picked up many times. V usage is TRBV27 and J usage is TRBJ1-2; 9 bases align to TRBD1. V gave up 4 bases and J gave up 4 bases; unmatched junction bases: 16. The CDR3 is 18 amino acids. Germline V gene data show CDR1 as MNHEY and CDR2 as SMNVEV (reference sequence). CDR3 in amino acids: CASSSGARTGVQRYGYTF. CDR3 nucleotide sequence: TGTGCCAGCAGTTCGGGGGCCAGGACAGGGGTCCAACGCTATGGCTACACCTTC.

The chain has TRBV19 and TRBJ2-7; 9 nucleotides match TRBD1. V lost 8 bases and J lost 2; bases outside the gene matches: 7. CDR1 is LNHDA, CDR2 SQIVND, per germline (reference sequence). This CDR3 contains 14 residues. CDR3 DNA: TGTGCCAGTGCCCCCGGGACAGGGCCCTACGAGCAGTACTTC. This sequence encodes CASAPGTGPYEQYF.

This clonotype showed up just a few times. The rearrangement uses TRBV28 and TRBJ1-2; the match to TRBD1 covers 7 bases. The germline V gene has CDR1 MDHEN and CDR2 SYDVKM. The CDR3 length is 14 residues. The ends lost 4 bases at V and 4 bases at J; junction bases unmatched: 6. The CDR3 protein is CASSYRDSSYGYTF. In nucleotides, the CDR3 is TGTGCCAGCAGTTACAGGGACAGCTCCTATGGCTACACCTTC.

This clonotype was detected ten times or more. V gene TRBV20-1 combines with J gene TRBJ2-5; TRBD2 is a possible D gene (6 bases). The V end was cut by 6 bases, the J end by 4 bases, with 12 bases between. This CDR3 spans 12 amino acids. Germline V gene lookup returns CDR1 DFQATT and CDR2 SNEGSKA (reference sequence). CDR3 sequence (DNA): TGCAGTGCGGGGAGGATGAGAGAGACCCAGTACTTC. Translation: CSAGRMRETQYF.

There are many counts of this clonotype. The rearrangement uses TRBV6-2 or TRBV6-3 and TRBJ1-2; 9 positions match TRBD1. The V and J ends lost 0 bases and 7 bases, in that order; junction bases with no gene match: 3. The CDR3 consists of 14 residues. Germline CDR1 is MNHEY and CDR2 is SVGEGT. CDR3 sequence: CASSYSGTGFGYTF. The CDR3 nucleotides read TGTGCCAGCAGTTACTCCGGGACAGGGTTTGGCTACACCTTC.

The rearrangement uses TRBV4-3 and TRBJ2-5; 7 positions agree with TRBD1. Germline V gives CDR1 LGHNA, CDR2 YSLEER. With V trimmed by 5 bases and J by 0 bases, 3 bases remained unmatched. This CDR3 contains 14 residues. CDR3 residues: CASSKTGNQETQYF. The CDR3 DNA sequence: TGCGCCAGCAGCAAGACAGGGAACCAAGAGACCCAGTACTTC.

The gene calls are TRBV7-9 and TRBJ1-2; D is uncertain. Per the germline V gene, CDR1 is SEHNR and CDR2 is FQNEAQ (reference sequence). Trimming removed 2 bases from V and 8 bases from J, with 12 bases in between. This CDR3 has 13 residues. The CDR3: CASSLLLSLGYTF. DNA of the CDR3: TGTGCCAGCAGCTTACTTCTATCCCTAGGCTACACCTTC. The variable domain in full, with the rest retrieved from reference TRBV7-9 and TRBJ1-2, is DTGVSQNPRHKITKRGQNVTFRCDPISEHNRLYWYRQTLGQGPEFLTYFQNEAQLEKSRLLSDRFSAERPKGSFSTLEIQRTEQGDSAMYLCASSLLLSLGYTFGSGTRLTVV.

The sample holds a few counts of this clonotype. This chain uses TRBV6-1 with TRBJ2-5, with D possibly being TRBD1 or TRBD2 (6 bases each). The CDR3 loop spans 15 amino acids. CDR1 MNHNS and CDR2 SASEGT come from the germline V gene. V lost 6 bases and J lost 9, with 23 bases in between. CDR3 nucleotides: TGTGCCAGCAGAACTCGGACGGAGGGGGATCTGGCCCAGTACTTC. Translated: CASRTRTEGDLAQYF.

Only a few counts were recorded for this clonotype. The CDR3 sequence is CASSQGTGYNYGYTF. In DNA, the CDR3 is TGTGCCAGCAGCCAAGGGACAGGCTACAACTATGGCTACACCTTC. The rearrangement joins TRBV3-1 to TRBJ1-2; 7 positions match TRBD1. The V segment lost 1 base and the J segment 2 bases; nucleotides outside the gene matches: 4. In germline, CDR1 is LGHDT, CDR2 YNNKEL (reference sequence). The CDR3 loop spans 15 amino acids.

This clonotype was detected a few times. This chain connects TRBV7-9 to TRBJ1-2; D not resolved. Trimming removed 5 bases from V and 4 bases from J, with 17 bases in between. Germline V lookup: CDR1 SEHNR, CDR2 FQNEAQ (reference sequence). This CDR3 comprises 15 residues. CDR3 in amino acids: CASSQGRRKPYGYTF. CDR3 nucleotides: TGTGCCAGCAGCCAAGGTAGAAGAAAACCCTATGGCTACACCTTC.

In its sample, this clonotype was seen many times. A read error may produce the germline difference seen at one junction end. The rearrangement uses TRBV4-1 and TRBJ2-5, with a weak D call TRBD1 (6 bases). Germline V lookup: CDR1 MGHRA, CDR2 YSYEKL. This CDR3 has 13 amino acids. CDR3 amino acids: CASSQGTQETQYF. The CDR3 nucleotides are TGTGCCAGCAGCCAGGGGACCCAAGAGACCCAGTACTTC.

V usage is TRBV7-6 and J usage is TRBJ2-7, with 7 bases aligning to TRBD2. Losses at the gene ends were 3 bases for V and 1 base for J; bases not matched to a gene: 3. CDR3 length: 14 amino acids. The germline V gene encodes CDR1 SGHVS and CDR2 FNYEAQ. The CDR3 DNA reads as TGTGCCAGCAGCTTTGAAGCGGGATCCTACGAGCAGTACTTC. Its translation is CASSFEAGSYEQYF.

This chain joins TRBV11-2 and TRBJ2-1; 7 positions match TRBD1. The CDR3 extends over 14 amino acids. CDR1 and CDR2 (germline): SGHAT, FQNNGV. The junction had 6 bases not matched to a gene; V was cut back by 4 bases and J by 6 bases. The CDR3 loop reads CASSSDRRRNEQFF. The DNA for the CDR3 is TGTGCCAGCAGCTCGGACAGGAGGCGCAATGAGCAGTTCTTC.

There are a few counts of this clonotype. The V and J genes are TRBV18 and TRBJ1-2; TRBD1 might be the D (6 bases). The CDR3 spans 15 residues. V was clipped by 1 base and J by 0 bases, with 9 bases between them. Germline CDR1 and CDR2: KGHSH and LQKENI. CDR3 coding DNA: TGTGCCAGCTCACCACGGGACACAGCTAACTATGGCTACACCTTC. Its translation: CASSPRDTANYGYTF. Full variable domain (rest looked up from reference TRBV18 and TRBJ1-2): NAGVMQNPRHLVRRRGQEARLRCSPMKGHSHVYWYRQLPEEGLKFMVYLQKENIIDESGMPKERFSAEFPKEGPSILRIQQVVRGDSAAYFCASSPRDTANYGYTFGSGTRLTVV.

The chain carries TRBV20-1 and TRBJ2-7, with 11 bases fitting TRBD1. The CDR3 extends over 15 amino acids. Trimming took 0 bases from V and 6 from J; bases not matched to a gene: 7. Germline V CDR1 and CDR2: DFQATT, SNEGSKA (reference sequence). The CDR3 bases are TGCAGTGCTAGAGATCGGGACAGGGGGAAATTCGAGCAGTACTTC. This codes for CSARDRDRGKFEQYF.

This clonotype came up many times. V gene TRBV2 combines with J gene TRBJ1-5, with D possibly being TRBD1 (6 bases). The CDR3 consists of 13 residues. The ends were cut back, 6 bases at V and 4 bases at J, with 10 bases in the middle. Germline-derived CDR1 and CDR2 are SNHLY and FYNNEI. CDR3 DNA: TGTGCCAGCAGCGGACAGAGGAATCAGCCCCAGCATTTT. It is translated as CASSGQRNQPQHF.

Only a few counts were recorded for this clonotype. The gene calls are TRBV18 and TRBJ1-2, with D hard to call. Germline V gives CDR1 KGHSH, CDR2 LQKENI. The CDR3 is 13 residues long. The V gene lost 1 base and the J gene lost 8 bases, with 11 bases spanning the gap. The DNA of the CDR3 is TGTGCCAGCTCACCACAGGGCGATGGGGGCTACACCTTC. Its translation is CASSPQGDGGYTF.

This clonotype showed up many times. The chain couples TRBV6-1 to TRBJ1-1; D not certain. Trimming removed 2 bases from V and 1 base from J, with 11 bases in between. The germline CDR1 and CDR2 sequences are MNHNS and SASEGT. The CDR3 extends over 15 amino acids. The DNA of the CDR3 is TGTGCCAGCAGTGAATTCGGGTCTTCGAACACTGAAGCTTTCTTT. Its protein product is CASSEFGSSNTEAFF.

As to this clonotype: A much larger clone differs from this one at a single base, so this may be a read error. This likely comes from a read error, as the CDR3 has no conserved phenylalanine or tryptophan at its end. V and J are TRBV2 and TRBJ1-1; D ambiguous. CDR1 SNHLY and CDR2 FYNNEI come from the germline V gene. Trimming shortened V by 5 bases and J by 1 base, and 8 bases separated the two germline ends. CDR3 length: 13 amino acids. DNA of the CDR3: TGTGCCAGCAGTTACAATGAGAACACTGAAGCTTTCCTT. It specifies CASSYNENTEAFL.

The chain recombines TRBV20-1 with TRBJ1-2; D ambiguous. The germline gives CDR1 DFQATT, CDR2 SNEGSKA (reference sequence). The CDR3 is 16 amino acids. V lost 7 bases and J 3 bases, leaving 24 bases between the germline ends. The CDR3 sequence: CSVPEGPIINDYGYTF. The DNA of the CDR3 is TGCAGTGTCCCGGAGGGCCCCATCATTAATGACTATGGCTACACCTTC.

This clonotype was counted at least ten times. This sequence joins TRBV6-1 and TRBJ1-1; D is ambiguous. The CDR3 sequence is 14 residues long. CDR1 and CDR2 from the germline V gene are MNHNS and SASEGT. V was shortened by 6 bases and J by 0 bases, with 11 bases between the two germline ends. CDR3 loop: CASSPGGLNTEAFF. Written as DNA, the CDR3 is TGTGCCAGCAGCCCGGGTGGCCTGAACACTGAAGCTTTCTTT.

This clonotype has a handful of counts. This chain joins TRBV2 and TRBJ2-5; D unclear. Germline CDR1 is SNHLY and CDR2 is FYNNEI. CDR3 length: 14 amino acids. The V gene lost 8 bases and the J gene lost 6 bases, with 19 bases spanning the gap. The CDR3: CASLPDLSRKTQYF. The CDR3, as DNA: TGTGCCAGCCTACCGGACCTCTCGCGGAAGACCCAGTACTTC.

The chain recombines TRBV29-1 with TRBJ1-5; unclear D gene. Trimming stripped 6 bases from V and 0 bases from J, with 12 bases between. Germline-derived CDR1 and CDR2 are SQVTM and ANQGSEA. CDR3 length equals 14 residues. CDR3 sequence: CSVRLAGSNQPQHF. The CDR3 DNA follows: TGCAGCGTGAGGCTTGCGGGTAGCAATCAGCCCCAGCATTTT.

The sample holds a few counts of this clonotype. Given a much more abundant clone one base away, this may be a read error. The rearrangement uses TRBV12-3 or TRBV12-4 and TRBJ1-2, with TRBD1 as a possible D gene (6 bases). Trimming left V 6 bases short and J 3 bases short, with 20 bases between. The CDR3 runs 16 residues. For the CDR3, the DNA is TGTGCCAGCAGAATGGCAGGGGCGAACGTACACTATGGCTACACCTTC. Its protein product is CASRMAGANVHYGYTF.

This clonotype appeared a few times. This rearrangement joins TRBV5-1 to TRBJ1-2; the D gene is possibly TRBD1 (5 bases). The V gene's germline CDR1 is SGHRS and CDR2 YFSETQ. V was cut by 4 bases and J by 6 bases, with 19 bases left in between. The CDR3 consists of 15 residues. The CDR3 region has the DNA TGCGCCAGCAGCCCTGGAGGCAGGGTCCGAGATGGCTACACCTTC. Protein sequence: CASSPGGRVRDGYTF.

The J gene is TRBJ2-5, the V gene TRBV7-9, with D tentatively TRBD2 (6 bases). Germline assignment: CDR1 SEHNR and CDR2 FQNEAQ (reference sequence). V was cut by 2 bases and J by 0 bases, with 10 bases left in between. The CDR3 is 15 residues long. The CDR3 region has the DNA TGTGCCAGCAGCTTATCCGCTAGCGACCAAGAGACCCAGTACTTC. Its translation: CASSLSASDQETQYF.

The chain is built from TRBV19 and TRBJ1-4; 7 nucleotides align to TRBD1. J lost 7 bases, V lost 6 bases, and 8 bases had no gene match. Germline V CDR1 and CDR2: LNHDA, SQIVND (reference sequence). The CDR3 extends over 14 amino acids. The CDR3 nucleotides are TGTGCCAGTAGATACAGGGGAGGCCCTGAAAAACTGTTTTTT. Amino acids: CASRYRGGPEKLFF.

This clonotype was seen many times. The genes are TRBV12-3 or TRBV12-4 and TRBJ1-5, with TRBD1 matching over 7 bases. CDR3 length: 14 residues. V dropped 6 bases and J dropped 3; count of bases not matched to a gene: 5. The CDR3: CASRRGTDNQPQHF. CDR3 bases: TGTGCCAGCAGAAGAGGGACAGACAATCAGCCCCAGCATTTT.